Given below is one T cell receptor (beta chain) in context. Its antigen is unidentified. RNA transcripts provided the source from which TCR beta CDR3 regions were amplified. The primer set for the first-round RT-PCR of the TCR CDR3 was HTBI. Via MiXCR, TCRdb re-called the multiplex PCR reads, giving one row per CDR3 protein. The table includes some 770,000 distinct CDR3 sequences, less than 20% detected once. This sample is drawn from a study of T cells in Graves' hyperthyroidism and ophthalmopathy. Study-wide results and caveats: Most clonotypes that expanded in the thyroid above 0.001 also showed up in blood.

Germline V gene data show CDR1 as SGHTA and CDR2 as FQGNSA. J was trimmed by 9 bases and V by 3 bases; bases with no gene match: 4. The CDR3 runs to 14 residues. If no ophthalmopathy progression occurred within 18 months, Graves' hyperthyroidism was stable. Those with hyperthyroidism were 18 to 65 years old, newly diagnosed, and ill for under 2 months. Together with thyroid ultrasound, orbital computed tomography, serum thyroxine and TRAb, clinical symptoms were used for diagnoses. The chain has TRBV7-2 and TRBJ2-1, with 11 bases lining up with TRBD2. Sample: blood. The source is a man younger than 35 with Graves' hyperthyroidism. CDR3 loop: CASSFSGRGGEQFF. The CDR3 region has the DNA TGTGCCAGCAGCTTTAGCGGGAGGGGGGGTGAGCAGTTCTTC.